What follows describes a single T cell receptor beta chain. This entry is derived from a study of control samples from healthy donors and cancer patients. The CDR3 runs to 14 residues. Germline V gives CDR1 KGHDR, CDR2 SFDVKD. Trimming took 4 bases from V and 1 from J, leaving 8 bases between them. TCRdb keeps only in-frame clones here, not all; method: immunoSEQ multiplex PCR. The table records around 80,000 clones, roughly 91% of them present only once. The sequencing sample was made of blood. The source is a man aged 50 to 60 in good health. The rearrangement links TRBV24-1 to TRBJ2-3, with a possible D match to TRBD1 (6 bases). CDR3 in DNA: TGTGCCACCAGTGAGTCAGGGGGCACAGATACGCAGTATTTT. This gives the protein CATSESGGTDTQYF.